The clone carrying this TCR beta chain appeared a single time. V was pared by 2 bases and J by 2 bases, with 0 bases of the junction left unmatched. Germline lookup yields CDR1 SGDLS and CDR2 YYNGEE. CDR3 length equals 13 residues. This record comes from a study of blood T cell repertoires in COVID-19. Sequenced by immunoSEQ multiplex PCR; TCRdb stores in-frame clones only, minus some. Of some 400,000 clones in the sample, more than 70% were seen once. The genes are TRBV9 and TRBJ2-5; 7 bases fit TRBD1. The sequence came from a woman in her sixties or seventies with COVID-19, enrolled during active disease. Sequencing was done on a sample of peripheral blood. Written as DNA, the CDR3 is TGTGCCAGCAGCGTGACAGGGCAAGAGACCCAGTACTTC. This encodes CASSVTGQETQYF.